The clone carrying this T cell receptor beta chain has a single count. Antigen: not known. One end of the junction is discordant with germline, which a read error may explain. This sample is drawn from a study of CD8+CD57+ T cells in acquired aplastic anemia. Study summary: Quantities of DNA derived from sorted CD4+ and CD8+ cells averaged approximately 3 ug. In CD4+ cells, healthy donors produced an average of approximately 9.9 million reads.

Overall study findings and caveats: Researchers report that about 28 CD8+ CDR3 sequences appeared in both patients and controls.

TCR beta VDJ and CDR3 profiles were obtained from a genomic DNA template. TCRdb processed the reads anew with MiXCR; each CDR3 protein has one entry. The profile covers 400,000 to 450,000 distinct CDR3 sequences, with roughly 68% appearing a single time and less than 4% taken by the ten largest. The CDR3 contains 16 residues. The chain uses TRBV12-3 or TRBV12-4 and TRBJ1-2; 8 bases agree with TRBD1. The clonotype originates from a human donor in good health, serving as a control. What was sequenced was sorted CD4+, CD8+, or CD8+CD57+ T cells (not recorded which) from PBMCs. The CDR3 sequence: CASSLVKGQVNYGYAF. CDR3 nucleotide sequence: TGTGCCAGCAGTTTAGTTAAGGGACAGGTTAACTATGGCTACGCCTTC.